These T cell receptor beta chains were read from a single sample in a study of CD8+ T cells in alopecia areata. Here immunoSEQ multiplex PCR was the method, and the copy in TCRdb shows in-frame clones only, minus some. This table has around 300,000 clones, about 60% appearing once. This sample comprised CD4+ T cells sorted from blood, obtained at approximately week 52, from a patient treated with tofacitinib. These receptors were obtained from a human donor with alopecia areata. The CDR3 runs from the conserved cysteine through the conserved F or W. Fields, in order: CDR3 protein, CDR3 DNA, J gene, D gene, clone size, V gene. A D gene is named only where the DNA matches it firmly. The size of a clone is reported for some rows only, either as once, few or many, or as a class for expanded clones.

CATSRDTGLADTQYF	TGTGCCACCAGCAGGGACACAGGGTTGGCAGATACGCAGTATTTT	TRBJ2-3	NA	NA	TRBV15
CASSYLINQPQHF	TGTGCCAGCAGTTACCTTATTAATCAGCCCCAGCATTTT	TRBJ1-5	NA	NA	TRBV7-2
CSVAMVGGGKNEQFF	TGCAGCGTTGCGATGGTGGGCGGGGGGAAGAATGAGCAGTTCTTC	TRBJ2-1	TRBD2	NA	TRBV29-1
CAWSGLVIVDEQFF	TGTGCCTGGTCGGGACTAGTTATCGTCGATGAGCAGTTCTTC	TRBJ2-1	TRBD2	few	TRBV30
CASSQTTADQETQYF	TGTGCCAGCAGCCAGACTACGGCAGACCAAGAGACCCAGTACTTC	TRBJ2-5	NA	NA	TRBV4-2
CASRPGTGRQPQHF	TGTGCCAGCCGTCCCGGGACAGGGAGACAGCCCCAGCATTTT	TRBJ1-5	TRBD1	few	TRBV2
CASRTWGLSNYGYTF	TGTGCCAGCAGGACATGGGGCCTTTCCAACTATGGCTACACCTTC	TRBJ1-2	NA	NA	TRBV27
CASSLVSQNEQFF	TGTGCCAGCAGCTTGGTTAGCCAAAATGAGCAGTTCTTC	TRBJ2-1	NA	NA	TRBV5-6
CASSFRGQAEQFF	TGTGCCAGCAGCTTTCGGGGACAGGCCGAGCAGTTCTTC	TRBJ2-1	TRBD1	NA	TRBV7-3
CASSQGRASGANVLTF	TGTGCCAGCTCCCAGGGGCGGGCCTCTGGGGCCAACGTCCTGACTTTC	TRBJ2-6	NA	few	TRBV25-1
CASSLVDSEAFF	TGTGCCAGCAGCTTAGTAGACTCCGAAGCTTTCTTT	TRBJ1-1	NA	NA	TRBV11-2
CSGSTSFREQFF	TGCAGCGGTTCGACAAGTTTTCGTGAGCAGTTCTTC	TRBJ2-1	NA	NA	TRBV29-1
CATTAVWGNQPQHF	TGTGCCACCACTGCGGTTTGGGGCAATCAGCCCCAGCATTTT	TRBJ1-5	NA	NA	TRBV6-1
CSAFRTTTDTQYF	TGCAGCGCCTTCAGGACTACCACAGATACGCAGTATTTT	TRBJ2-3	NA	NA	TRBV29-1
CSVGPLGGSYEQYF	TGCAGCGTTGGGCCGCTCGGGGGGTCCTACGAGCAGTACTTC	TRBJ2-7	TRBD2	once	TRBV29-1
CASSLGNSGANVLTF	TGTGCCAGCAGCTTGGGGAACTCTGGGGCCAACGTCCTGACTTTC	TRBJ2-6	NA	NA	TRBV7-3
CASSYGSSGYNEQFF	TGTGCCAGCAGTTACGGGTCTAGCGGCTACAATGAGCAGTTCTTC	TRBJ2-1	TRBD2	NA	TRBV6-5
CASSLGQGTNEQYF	TGTGCCAGCAGCCTGGGACAGGGGACGAACGAGCAGTACTTC	TRBJ2-7	TRBD1	NA	TRBV7-2
CASSPTGTAVEKLFF	TGTGCCAGCAGCCCTACCGGGACAGCCGTTGAAAAACTGTTTTTT	TRBJ1-4	TRBD1	few	TRBV7-9
CASSPRTQETQYF	TGTGCCAGCTCACCAAGGACCCAAGAGACCCAGTACTTC	TRBJ2-5	NA	NA	TRBV18
CASSETTNEKLFF	TGCGCCAGCAGCGAAACCACTAATGAAAAACTGTTTTTT	TRBJ1-4	NA	NA	TRBV5-1
CASSQAPSSYNEQFF	TGCGCCAGCAGCCAAGCACCGAGCTCCTACAATGAGCAGTTCTTC	TRBJ2-1	NA	NA	TRBV4-3
CASSTYLQGAAFF	TGTGCCAGCAGCACGTACCTACAGGGGGCGGCTTTCTTT	TRBJ1-1	TRBD1	many	TRBV7-2
CASSVVSGYGYTF	TGTGCCAGCAGCGTAGTGTCCGGCTATGGCTACACCTTC	TRBJ1-2	NA	NA	TRBV9
CASARLRPNDEQFF	TGCGCCAGCGCCCGACTCCGCCCGAATGATGAGCAGTTCTTC	TRBJ2-1	NA	few	TRBV5-1
CASSVVNYGYTF	TGTGCCAGCAGCGTAGTTAACTATGGCTACACCTTC	TRBJ1-2	NA	NA	TRBV9
CASSPTGEGRGELFF	TGCGCCAGCAGCCCGACTGGCGAGGGCAGAGGGGAGCTGTTTTTT	TRBJ2-2	NA	NA	TRBV23-1
CASRWIPTSYEQYF	TGTGCCAGCAGGTGGATCCCCACCTCCTACGAGCAGTACTTC	TRBJ2-7	NA	few	TRBV6-5
CAWSGAQGLGETQYF	TGTGCCTGGAGTGGGGCACAGGGGCTGGGGGAGACCCAGTACTTC	TRBJ2-5	TRBD1	few	TRBV30
CASSLEGGGNTIYF	TGCGCCAGCAGCTTGGAAGGGGGTGGAAACACCATATATTTT	TRBJ1-3	NA	NA	TRBV5-1
CASSLEDSGGQFF	TGCGCCAGCAGCTTAGAAGACAGCGGGGGCCAGTTCTTC	TRBJ2-1	TRBD2	NA	TRBV5-1
CASRLWGSNQPQHF	TGTGCCAGCAGACTATGGGGGAGCAATCAGCCCCAGCATTTT	TRBJ1-5	NA	NA	TRBV6-6
CASSGRDNIQYF	TGTGCCAGCAGCGGCAGGGATAACATTCAGTACTTC	TRBJ2-4	NA	NA	TRBV5-6
CASSRDRDNYTF	TGTGCCAGCAGCCGGGACAGGGATAACTACACCTTC	TRBJ1-2	TRBD1	NA	TRBV7-2
CASSPRLGGTEAFF	TGTGCCAGCAGCCCTAGGCTGGGGGGCACTGAAGCTTTCTTT	TRBJ1-1	NA	NA	TRBV6-6
CSARNTEAFF	TGCAGTGCTAGGAACACTGAAGCTTTCTTT	TRBJ1-1	NA	NA	TRBV20-1
CAWSPGTGAKNIQYF	TGTGCCTGGAGTCCCGGGACTGGAGCCAAAAACATTCAGTACTTC	TRBJ2-4	NA	NA	TRBV30
CASSVAGFGYTF	TGTGCCAGCAGCGTAGCAGGATTTGGCTACACCTTC	TRBJ1-2	NA	few	TRBV9
CASSLLLGGELFF	TGTGCCAGCAGTCTACTCTTAGGCGGGGAGCTGTTTTTT	TRBJ2-2	NA	NA	TRBV27
CASSPMETQYF	TGTGCCAGCTCACCGATGGAGACCCAGTACTTC	TRBJ2-5	NA	few	TRBV18
CASSSDRGLSPLHF	TGTGCCAGCAGCTCGGACAGGGGGCTCTCACCCCTCCACTTT	TRBJ1-6	TRBD1	few	TRBV7-6
CASSPSGPSEGYTF	TGTGCCAGCAGCCCCTCGGGCCCTTCCGAGGGCTACACCTTC	TRBJ1-2	NA	NA	TRBV7-3